This is a list of T cell receptor beta chains from one sample in a study of blood T cell repertoires in COVID-19. Only in-frame clones appear in the TCRdb table, and some are missing; sequencing was by immunoSEQ multiplex PCR. The profile shows 90,000 to 95,000 clones, 85% to 90% of them singletons. Sequenced sample: peripheral blood. These TCRs come from a woman of 80 years or more with active COVID-19. CDR3s leave out the opening cysteine and the closing phenylalanine or tryptophan. The D gene is left open where the match is weak.

V gene: TRBV13
D gene: TRBD2
CDR3 protein: ASSLTSGRSTDTQY

V gene: TRBV18
D gene: .
CDR3 protein: ASSQGLISGANVLT

V gene: TRBV6-2/TRBV6-3
D gene: .
CDR3 protein: ASSYSTTREQY

V gene: TRBV15
D gene: TRBD1
CDR3 protein: ATSREIRQGKQPQH

V gene: TRBV5-1
D gene: .
CDR3 protein: ASNDGGNSPLH

V gene: TRBV29-1
D gene: TRBD1
CDR3 protein: SAKQGTKNIQY

V gene: TRBV24-1
D gene: TRBD2
CDR3 protein: ATSGTRAGNYNEQF

V gene: TRBV7-9
D gene: .
CDR3 protein: AMPHYAGSNTGELF

V gene: TRBV7-7
D gene: TRBD2
CDR3 protein: ASSLAVTSWPGELF

V gene: TRBV5-1
D gene: TRBD1
CDR3 protein: ASSRQGDEQF

V gene: TRBV5-4
D gene: TRBD2
CDR3 protein: ASRLTSGRTYGNEQF

V gene: TRBV27
D gene: .
CDR3 protein: ASNPGVGSPYEQY

V gene: TRBV10-3
D gene: TRBD2
CDR3 protein: AISEGLAGTDTQY

V gene: TRBV18
D gene: TRBD2
CDR3 protein: ASSTGGTSTGELF

V gene: TRBV7-9
D gene: TRBD1
CDR3 protein: ASSLSVGTGGTGELF

V gene: TRBV4-2
D gene: .
CDR3 protein: ASSQAEPGTYEQY

V gene: TRBV7-9
D gene: TRBD1
CDR3 protein: ASSPGQGNWFIETQY

V gene: TRBV7-2
D gene: .
CDR3 protein: ASSLGGRQYGTQY

V gene: TRBV5-1
D gene: TRBD1
CDR3 protein: ASSSQGAGNTIY

V gene: TRBV18
D gene: TRBD1
CDR3 protein: ATGGQGHNEQY

V gene: TRBV6-5
D gene: .
CDR3 protein: ASSLNRAYEQY

V gene: TRBV7-3
D gene: TRBD2
CDR3 protein: ASSLGGSASEQY

V gene: TRBV18
D gene: .
CDR3 protein: ASSSGVTQY

V gene: TRBV27
D gene: .
CDR3 protein: ASSVRGWDWKANTGELF

V gene: TRBV5-4
D gene: .
CDR3 protein: ASSRTHNTQY

V gene: TRBV30
D gene: .
CDR3 protein: AWRLKETQY

V gene: TRBV25-1
D gene: .
CDR3 protein: ASSDLGGWTGELF

V gene: TRBV18
D gene: .
CDR3 protein: ASSPGGRGSYEETQY

V gene: TRBV23-1
D gene: .
CDR3 protein: ASSRLTVSYEQY

V gene: TRBV6-6
D gene: .
CDR3 protein: ASSGTANEAF

V gene: TRBV28
D gene: TRBD1
CDR3 protein: ASTEQGYPYSGNTIY

V gene: TRBV6-5
D gene: .
CDR3 protein: ASSSVRSYEQY

V gene: TRBV6-6
D gene: TRBD1
CDR3 protein: ASSDTGTGGDEQY

V gene: TRBV2
D gene: .
CDR3 protein: ASSLEGADNTGELF

V gene: TRBV28
D gene: .
CDR3 protein: ASSSTLNTEAF

V gene: TRBV11-2
D gene: .
CDR3 protein: ASREQGRLTEQY

V gene: TRBV7-7
D gene: TRBD1
CDR3 protein: ASSLAPGGTGELF

V gene: TRBV5-8
D gene: .
CDR3 protein: ASSSRGGLNGYT

V gene: TRBV27
D gene: TRBD2
CDR3 protein: ASRDQRGSQRSGIAKNIQY

V gene: TRBV7-9
D gene: .
CDR3 protein: ASSPTLARPNEQF

V gene: TRBV2
D gene: .
CDR3 protein: ASSDDSSSYEQY

V gene: TRBV7-9
D gene: TRBD1
CDR3 protein: ASSLITGGRAEAF

V gene: TRBV5-1
D gene: TRBD1
CDR3 protein: ASRSTTGQVNTEAF

V gene: TRBV7-9
D gene: TRBD1
CDR3 protein: ASSHPGQGFQETQY

V gene: TRBV7-9
D gene: TRBD2
CDR3 protein: ASSALPGLAGGPADTQY

V gene: TRBV7-7
D gene: TRBD1
CDR3 protein: ASSSQGRETQY

V gene: TRBV13
D gene: TRBD1
CDR3 protein: ASSSLGQSNSPLH

V gene: TRBV28
D gene: .
CDR3 protein: ASSLTQPYEQY

V gene: TRBV2
D gene: TRBD1
CDR3 protein: ASSEIQGALEKLF

V gene: TRBV15
D gene: TRBD1
CDR3 protein: ATSRGMEDRGDGYT

V gene: TRBV7-2
D gene: .
CDR3 protein: ASSSQGSANEKLF

V gene: TRBV2
D gene: TRBD2
CDR3 protein: ASSESTSGRSSYNEQF